This entry lists 8 T cell receptor beta chains sequenced from one sample in a study of shared clonotypes between healthy human individuals (TCRdb year 2020). Libraries were built with the immunoSEQ multiplex PCR assay. Held by TCRdb, this immuneACCESS table contains in-frame sequences only and omits some clones. Under half of the omission traces to an unresolved V gene where checked; the cause of the rest is unknown. This sample lists 650,000 to 750,000 clones; about two thirds were detected once. The top ten constitute under 2% of the sample. Material for sequencing was memory CD4+ T cells sorted from blood. Explained via the paper, the cell subset or site label denotes: CD45RA-negative fraction. The receptors shown here come from a woman under 40 in good health.

V and J are TRBV19 and TRBJ2-1, with a weak D call TRBD1 (6 bases). Germline V lookup: CDR1 LNHDA, CDR2 SQIVND (reference sequence). Between the trimmed V and J ends, which lost 4 bases and 9 bases, there was a span of 16 bases. The CDR3 runs 14 residues. Here the CDR3 reads CASSKKGVKIEQFF. Written as DNA, the CDR3 is TGTGCCAGTAGTAAGAAGGGGGTGAAGATTGAGCAGTTCTTC.

This sequence joins TRBV6-5 and TRBJ1-1, with D possibly matching TRBD1 (5 bases). The V gene lost 7 bases and the J gene lost 3 bases, with 12 bases spanning the gap. The CDR3 has 13 residues. Germline V gene data show CDR1 as MNHEY and CDR2 as SVGAGI. CDR3 loop: CASNRGWDTEAFF. DNA for the CDR3: TGTGCCAGCAACCGGGGGTGGGACACTGAAGCTTTCTTT.

In its sample, this clone was seen a few times. Other DNA sequences in the same sample also yield this CDR3. The chain carries TRBV19 and TRBJ2-2; 7 nucleotides align to TRBD1. This CDR3 spans 14 amino acids. The J segment lost 7 bases and the V segment lost 4 bases, leaving 6 bases of the junction unmatched. CDR1 is LNHDA, CDR2 SQIVND, per germline (reference sequence). Written as DNA, the CDR3 is TGTGCCAGTAGTAGACAGGGTACGAGCGGGGAGCTGTTTTTT. The encoded protein is CASSRQGTSGELFF.

Comments on this clone: The sample holds other DNA sequences that translate to the same CDR3. The CDR3 reads CAISVQGNTEAFF. Here the CDR3 DNA reads TGTGCCATCAGTGTTCAGGGGAACACTGAAGCTTTCTTT. V usage is TRBV10-3 and J usage is TRBJ1-1; D is perhaps TRBD1 (5 bases). With 4 bases removed from V and 1 base from J, the gap between germline ends came to 7 bases. Germline CDR1 reads ENHRY; CDR2 reads SYGVKD. This CDR3 is 13 amino acids long.

This clone was seen more than once but under ten times. V is TRBV9 and J is TRBJ2-1, with 7 bases identical to TRBD2. Germline loops: CDR1 SGDLS, CDR2 YYNGEE. V was clipped by 2 bases and J by 7 bases; unmatched bases: 3. There are 13 residues in the CDR3. The DNA for the CDR3 is TGTGCCAGCAGCGTGACTAGCCGAAATGAGCAGTTCTTC. Protein: CASSVTSRNEQFF.

In its sample, this clone was seen a few times. The rearrangement links TRBV2 to TRBJ2-1; no firm D call. Between the trimmed V and J ends, which lost 6 bases and 4 bases, there was a span of 13 bases. Germline loops: CDR1 SNHLY, CDR2 FYNNEI. The CDR3 has 14 residues. The CDR3 sequence is CASRIFGYYNEQFF. The DNA for the CDR3 is TGTGCCAGCAGAATATTTGGATATTACAATGAGCAGTTCTTC.

V usage is TRBV29-1 and J usage is TRBJ1-6; D is possibly TRBD1 (5 bases). V shed 2 bases and J shed 9 bases, with 11 bases lying between them. The germline V gene has CDR1 SQVTM and CDR2 ANQGSEA. The CDR3 totals 13 residues. CDR3 DNA sequence: TGCAGCGTTGAACCAGAGAGGGGTTCACCCCTCCACTTT. It specifies CSVEPERGSPLHF.

CDR3 sequence reads: CASSPRGGGYTDTQYF. Here the CDR3 DNA reads TGTGCCAGCAGCCCAAGAGGAGGCGGTTACACAGATACGCAGTATTTT. This chain connects TRBV9 to TRBJ2-3, with D perhaps TRBD2 (5 bases). Per the germline V gene, CDR1 is SGDLS and CDR2 is YYNGEE. V gave up 4 bases and J gave up 2 bases, with 17 bases separating them. This CDR3 spans 16 amino acids.